This TCR beta chain was documented in a study of early T cells in non-severe SARS-CoV-2 infection. Study as a whole: The chains were unpaired, and the sequenced material was bulk RNA from unsorted whole blood. Study-level results: Anti-spike CD8 responses were favored in VDJdb matching, and private and CD4 specificities were missed.

Unique molecular identifiers (one per individual cDNA molecule) were attached. TCRdb independently ran MiXCR on the 5' RACE reads; one entry per CDR3 protein. Of some 29,000 distinct CDR3 sequences listed, approximately 5.4% were seen once; the top ten hold roughly a tenth. This clonotype appeared many times. Its antigen remains unknown. This CDR3 contains 15 residues. J was trimmed by 2 bases and V by 7 bases; bases with no gene match: 7. CDR1 SGHVS and CDR2 FQNEAQ come from the germline V gene. The sample comprised whole blood. This TCR was sampled from an adult who was a healthcare worker with PCR-confirmed SARS-CoV-2 infection or an uninfected control (not recorded which). The chain combines TRBV7-8 with TRBJ1-5; TRBD1 matches 8 bases. The CDR3 nucleotides are TGTGCCAGCATCTTGGGGACAGGAGGCAATCAGCCCCAGCATTTT. It encodes CASILGTGGNQPQHF.